This TCR beta chain was observed in a study of human T cells and chemical hapten exposure. TCRdb called the RACE reads again in MiXCR, with one record for every CDR3 protein. The data hold about 380,000 distinct CDR3 sequences, with about 4.4% observed a single time. Regarding time point: patch test 1, 2 weeks after DPC sensitization. Indicated treatment: therapeutic diphenylcyclopropenone sensitization with weekly scalp DPC. Study-wide findings and caveats: Patch test score tracked positively with PT1 expanded TCR counts.

In the case of this clonotype: The antigen is undetermined.

The CDR3 is 17 amino acids. The V gene lost 9 bases and the J gene lost 5 bases, with 28 bases spanning the gap. Per the germline V gene, CDR1 is LNHDA and CDR2 is SQIVND (reference sequence). This sample comprised whole blood, obtained in connection with sensitization to the hapten diphenylcyclopropenone (DPC). The clonotype was recovered from a woman aged 45-59 years with alopecia areata. Some clones in this sample may be carry-over from other donors' samples. The gene calls are TRBV19 and TRBJ1-2; D possibly corresponds to TRBD1 (6 bases). CDR3 in DNA: TGTGCCAGCCTCCCCAGAGGGAGAACAGGGATGGGGTATGGCTACACCTTC. It codes for CASLPRGRTGMGYGYTF.